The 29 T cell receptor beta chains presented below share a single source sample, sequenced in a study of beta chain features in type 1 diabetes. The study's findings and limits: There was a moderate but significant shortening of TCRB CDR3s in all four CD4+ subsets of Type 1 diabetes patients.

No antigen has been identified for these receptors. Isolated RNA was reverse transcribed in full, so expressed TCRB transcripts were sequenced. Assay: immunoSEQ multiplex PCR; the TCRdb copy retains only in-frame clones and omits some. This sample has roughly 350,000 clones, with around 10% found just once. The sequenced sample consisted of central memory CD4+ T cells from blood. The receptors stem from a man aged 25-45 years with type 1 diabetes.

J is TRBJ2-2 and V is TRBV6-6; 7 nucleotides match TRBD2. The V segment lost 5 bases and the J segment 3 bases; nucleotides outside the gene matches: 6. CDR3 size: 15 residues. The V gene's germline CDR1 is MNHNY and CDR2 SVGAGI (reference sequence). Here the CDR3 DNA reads TGTGCCAGCAGTCACCGGGGGAGGGACACCGGGGAGCTGTTTTTT. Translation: CASSHRGRDTGELFF.

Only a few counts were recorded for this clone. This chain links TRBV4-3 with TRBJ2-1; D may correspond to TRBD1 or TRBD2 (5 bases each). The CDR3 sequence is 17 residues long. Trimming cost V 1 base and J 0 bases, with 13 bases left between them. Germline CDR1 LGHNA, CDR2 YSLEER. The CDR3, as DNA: TGCGCCAGCAGCCAAGTAGGGGTGGGGAGCTCCTACAATGAGCAGTTCTTC. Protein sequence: CASSQVGVGSSYNEQFF.

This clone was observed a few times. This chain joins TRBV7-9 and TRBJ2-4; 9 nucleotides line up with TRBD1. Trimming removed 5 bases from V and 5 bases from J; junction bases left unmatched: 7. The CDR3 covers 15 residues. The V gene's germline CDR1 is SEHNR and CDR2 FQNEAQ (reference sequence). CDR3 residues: CASSLPTGGQNIQYF. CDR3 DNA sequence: TGTGCCAGCAGCCTTCCAACAGGGGGCCAAAACATTCAGTACTTC.

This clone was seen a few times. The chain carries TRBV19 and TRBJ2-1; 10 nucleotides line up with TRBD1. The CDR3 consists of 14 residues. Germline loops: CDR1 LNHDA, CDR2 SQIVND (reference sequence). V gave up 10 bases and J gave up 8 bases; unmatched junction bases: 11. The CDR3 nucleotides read TGTGCCATCCTCCGGGACAGGGGTTTCCATGAGCAGTTCTTC. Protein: CAILRDRGFHEQFF.

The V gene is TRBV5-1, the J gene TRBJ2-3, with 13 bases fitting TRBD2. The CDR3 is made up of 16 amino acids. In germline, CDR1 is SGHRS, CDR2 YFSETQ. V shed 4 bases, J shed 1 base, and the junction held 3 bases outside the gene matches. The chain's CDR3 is CASSKGLAGRTDTQYF. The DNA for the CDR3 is TGCGCCAGCAGCAAGGGACTAGCGGGACGCACAGATACGCAGTATTTT.

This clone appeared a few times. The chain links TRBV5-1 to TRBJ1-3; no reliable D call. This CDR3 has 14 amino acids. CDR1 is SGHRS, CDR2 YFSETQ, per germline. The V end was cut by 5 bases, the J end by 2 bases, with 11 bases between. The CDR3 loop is CASRSLYAGNTIYF. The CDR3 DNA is TGCGCCAGCAGGTCCCTATACGCTGGAAACACCATATATTTT.

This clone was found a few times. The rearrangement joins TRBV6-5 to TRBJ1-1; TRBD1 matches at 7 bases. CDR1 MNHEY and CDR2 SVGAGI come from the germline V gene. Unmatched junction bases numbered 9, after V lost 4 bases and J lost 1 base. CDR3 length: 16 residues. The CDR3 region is CASSSSPGTANTEAFF. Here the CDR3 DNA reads TGTGCCAGCAGTTCGTCGCCGGGGACAGCGAACACTGAAGCTTTCTTT.

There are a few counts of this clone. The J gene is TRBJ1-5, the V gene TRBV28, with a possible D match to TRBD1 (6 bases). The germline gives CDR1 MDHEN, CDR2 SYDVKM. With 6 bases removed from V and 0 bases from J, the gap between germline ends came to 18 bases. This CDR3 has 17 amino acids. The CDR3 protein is CASSPGGHDFSNQPQHF. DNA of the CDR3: TGTGCCAGCAGCCCGGGGGGGCACGACTTTAGCAATCAGCCCCAGCATTTT. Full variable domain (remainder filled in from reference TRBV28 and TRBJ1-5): DVKVTQSSRYLVKRTGEKVFLECVQDMDHENMFWYRQDPGLGLRLIYFSYDVKMKEKGDIPEGYSVSREKKERFSLILESASTNQTSMYLCASSPGGHDFSNQPQHFGDGTRLSIL.

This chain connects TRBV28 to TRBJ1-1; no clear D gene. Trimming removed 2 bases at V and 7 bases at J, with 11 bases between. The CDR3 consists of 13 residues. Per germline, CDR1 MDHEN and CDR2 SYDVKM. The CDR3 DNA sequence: TGTGCCAGCAGTTTAAGCAGGTCGCGTGAAGCTTTCTTT. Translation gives CASSLSRSREAFF.

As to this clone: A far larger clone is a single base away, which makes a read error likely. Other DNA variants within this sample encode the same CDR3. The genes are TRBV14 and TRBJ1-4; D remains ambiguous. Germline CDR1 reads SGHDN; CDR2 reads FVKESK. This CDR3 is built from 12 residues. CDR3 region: CASSRWNEKLFF. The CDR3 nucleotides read TGTGCGAGTTCAAGGTGGAATGAAAAACTGTTTTTT.

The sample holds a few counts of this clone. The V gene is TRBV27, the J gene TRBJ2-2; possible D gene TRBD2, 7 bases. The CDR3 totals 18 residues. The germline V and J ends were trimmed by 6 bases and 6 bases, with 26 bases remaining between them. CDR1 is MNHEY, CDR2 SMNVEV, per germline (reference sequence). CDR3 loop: CASSTGGRAGVMSGELFF. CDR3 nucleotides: TGTGCCAGCAGCACCGGGGGGCGTGCGGGAGTAATGTCCGGGGAGCTGTTTTTT.

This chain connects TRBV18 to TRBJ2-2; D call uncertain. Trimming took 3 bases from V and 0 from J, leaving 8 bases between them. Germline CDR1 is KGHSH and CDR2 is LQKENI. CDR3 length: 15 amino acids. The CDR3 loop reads CASSPLQTNTGELFF. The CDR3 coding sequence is TGTGCCAGCTCACCCCTCCAAACGAACACCGGGGAGCTGTTTTTT.

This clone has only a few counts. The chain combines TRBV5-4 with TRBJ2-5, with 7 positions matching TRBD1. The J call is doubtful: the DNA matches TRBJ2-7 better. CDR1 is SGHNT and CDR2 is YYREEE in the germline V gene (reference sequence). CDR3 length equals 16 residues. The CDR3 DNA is TGTGCCAGCAGCCTTAATCCGGGACAGCGAGACTACGAGCAGTACTTC. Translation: CASSLNPGQRDYEQYF.

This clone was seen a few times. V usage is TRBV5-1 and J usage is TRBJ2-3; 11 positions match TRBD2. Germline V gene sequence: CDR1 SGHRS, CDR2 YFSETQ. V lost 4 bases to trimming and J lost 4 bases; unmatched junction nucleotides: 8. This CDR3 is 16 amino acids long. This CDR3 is CASSRIAGGPADTQYF. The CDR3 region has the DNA TGCGCCAGCAGCCGTATAGCGGGAGGGCCTGCAGATACGCAGTATTTT.

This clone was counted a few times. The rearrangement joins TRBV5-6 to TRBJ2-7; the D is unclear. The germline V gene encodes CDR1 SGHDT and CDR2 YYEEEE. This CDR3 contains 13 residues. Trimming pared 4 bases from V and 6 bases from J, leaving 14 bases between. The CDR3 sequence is CASSIGLTREQYF. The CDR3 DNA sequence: TGTGCCAGCAGCATTGGGCTAACCCGCGAGCAGTACTTC.

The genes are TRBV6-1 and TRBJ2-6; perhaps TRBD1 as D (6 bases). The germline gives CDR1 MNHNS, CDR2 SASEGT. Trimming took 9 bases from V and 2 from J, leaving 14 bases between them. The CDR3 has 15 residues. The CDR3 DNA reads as TGTGCCAGTGGAAAACAGGGTGCTGGGGCCAACGTCCTGACTTTC. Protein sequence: CASGKQGAGANVLTF.

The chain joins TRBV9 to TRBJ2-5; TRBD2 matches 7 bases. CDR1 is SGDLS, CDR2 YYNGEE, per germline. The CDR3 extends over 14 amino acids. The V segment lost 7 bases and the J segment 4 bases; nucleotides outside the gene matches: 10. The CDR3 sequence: CASSLSSGGETQYF. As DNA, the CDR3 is TGTGCCAGCTCTTTAAGCTCGGGGGGAGAGACCCAGTACTTC.

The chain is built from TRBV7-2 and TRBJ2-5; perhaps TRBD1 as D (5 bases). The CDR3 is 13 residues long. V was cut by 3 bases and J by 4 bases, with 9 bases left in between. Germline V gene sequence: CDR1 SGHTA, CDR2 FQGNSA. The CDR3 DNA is TGTGCCAGCAGCTTTTCAGGGTCAGAGACCCAGTACTTC. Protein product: CASSFSGSETQYF.

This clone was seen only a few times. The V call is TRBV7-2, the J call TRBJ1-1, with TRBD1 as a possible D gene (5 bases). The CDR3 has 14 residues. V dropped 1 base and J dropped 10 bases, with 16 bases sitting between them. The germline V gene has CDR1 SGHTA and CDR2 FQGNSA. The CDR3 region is CASSLDPQGRGAFF. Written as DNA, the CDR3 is TGTGCCAGCAGCTTAGACCCGCAGGGTAGGGGAGCTTTCTTT.

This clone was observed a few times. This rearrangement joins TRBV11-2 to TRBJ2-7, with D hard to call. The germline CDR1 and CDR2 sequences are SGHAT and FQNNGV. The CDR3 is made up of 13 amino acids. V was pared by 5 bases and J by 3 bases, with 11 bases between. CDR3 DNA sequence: TGTGCCAGCAGCCCGACCCACTTCTACGAGCAGTACTTC. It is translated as CASSPTHFYEQYF. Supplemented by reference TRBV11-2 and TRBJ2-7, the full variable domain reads EAGVAQSPRYKIIEKRQSVAFWCNPISGHATLYWYQQILGQGPKLLIQFQNNGVVDDSQLPKDRFSAERLKGVDSTLKIQPAKLEDSAVYLCASSPTHFYEQYFGPGTRLTVT.

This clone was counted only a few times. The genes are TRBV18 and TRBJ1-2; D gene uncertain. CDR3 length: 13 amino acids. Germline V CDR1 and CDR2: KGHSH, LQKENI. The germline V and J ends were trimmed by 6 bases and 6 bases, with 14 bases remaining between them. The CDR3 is CASSPLAENGYTF. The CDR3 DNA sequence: TGTGCCAGCTCCCCATTAGCGGAAAATGGCTACACCTTC.

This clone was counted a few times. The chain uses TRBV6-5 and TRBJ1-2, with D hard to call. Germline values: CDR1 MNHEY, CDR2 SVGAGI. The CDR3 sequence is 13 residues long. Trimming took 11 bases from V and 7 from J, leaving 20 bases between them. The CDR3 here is CAGRQEGPGGYTF. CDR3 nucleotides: TGTGCCGGGAGGCAGGAGGGTCCGGGTGGCTACACCTTC.

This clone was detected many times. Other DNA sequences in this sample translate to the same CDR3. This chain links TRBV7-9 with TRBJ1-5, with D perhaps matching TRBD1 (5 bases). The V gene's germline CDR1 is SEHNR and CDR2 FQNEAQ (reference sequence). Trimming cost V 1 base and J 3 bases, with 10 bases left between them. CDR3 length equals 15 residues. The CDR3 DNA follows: TGTGCCAGCAGCTTAGGCCCAGGGTTCAATCAGCCCCAGCATTTT. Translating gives CASSLGPGFNQPQHF.

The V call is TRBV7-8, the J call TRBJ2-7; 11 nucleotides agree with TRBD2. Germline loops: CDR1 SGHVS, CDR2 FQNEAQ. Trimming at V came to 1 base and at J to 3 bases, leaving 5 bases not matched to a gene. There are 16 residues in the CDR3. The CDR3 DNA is TGTGCCAGCAGCTTAGTTACCGGGACTAGCGGCTACGAGCAGTACTTC. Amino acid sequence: CASSLVTGTSGYEQYF.

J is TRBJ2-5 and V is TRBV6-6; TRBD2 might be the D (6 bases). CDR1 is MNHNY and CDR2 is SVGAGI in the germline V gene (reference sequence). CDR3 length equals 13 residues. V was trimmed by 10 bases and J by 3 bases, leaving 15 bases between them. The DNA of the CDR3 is TGTGCCATCGCCGATGGGGAGGAAGAGACCCAGTACTTC. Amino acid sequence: CAIADGEEETQYF.

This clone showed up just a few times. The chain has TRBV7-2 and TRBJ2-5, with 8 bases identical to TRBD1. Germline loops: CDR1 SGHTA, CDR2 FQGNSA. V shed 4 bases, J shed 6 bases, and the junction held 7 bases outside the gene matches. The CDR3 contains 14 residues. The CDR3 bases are TGTGCCAGCAGCTCCTCGACAGGGGTACAGACCCAGTACTTC. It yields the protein CASSSSTGVQTQYF.

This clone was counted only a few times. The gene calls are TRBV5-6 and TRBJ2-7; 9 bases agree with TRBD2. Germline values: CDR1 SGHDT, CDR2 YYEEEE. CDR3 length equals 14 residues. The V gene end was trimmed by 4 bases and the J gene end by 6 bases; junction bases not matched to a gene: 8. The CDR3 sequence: CASSRRGRVAEQYF. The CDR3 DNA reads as TGTGCCAGCAGCCGCCGCGGGAGGGTTGCCGAGCAGTACTTC.

This chain's CDR3 is CASSLPGQGPYGQETQYF. As DNA, the CDR3 is TGTGCCAGCAGCTTACCGGGACAGGGGCCATACGGCCAAGAGACCCAGTACTTC. This sequence joins TRBV7-8 and TRBJ2-5; 10 nucleotides agree with TRBD1. The V gene's germline CDR1 is SGHVS and CDR2 FQNEAQ. The ends lost 2 bases at V and 1 base at J; junction bases unmatched: 10. CDR3 length: 18 amino acids.

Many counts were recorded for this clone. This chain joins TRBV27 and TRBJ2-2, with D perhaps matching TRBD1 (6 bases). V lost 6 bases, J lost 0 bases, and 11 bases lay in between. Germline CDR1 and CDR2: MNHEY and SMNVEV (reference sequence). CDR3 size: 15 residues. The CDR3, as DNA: TGTGCCAGCAGATATGGACAGACGAACACCGGGGAGCTGTTTTTT. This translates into CASRYGQTNTGELFF.